Shown below are 7 T cell receptor beta chains from a single sample sequenced in a study of cytomegalovirus exposure and HLA in healthy donors. The PCR was carried out with 60 Vbeta primers and 13 Jbeta primers. Using immunoSEQ multiplex PCR, the repertoire was profiled, and TCRdb retains in-frame clones only, with some absent. The table has some 250,000 clones, roughly 82% seen once. The sequencing sample was made of PBMCs. The receptors were sampled from a woman in her 40s in good health and CMV-seropositive.

J is TRBJ1-5 and V is TRBV12-5, with 7 bases fitting TRBD1. J gave up 2 bases and V 6 bases, and 4 bases lay outside the gene matches. CDR1 and CDR2 (germline): LGHNT, FRNRAP. This CDR3 spans 14 amino acids. CDR3 in DNA: TGTGCTAGTGGCTCCGGACAGGGCAATCAGCCCCAGCATTTT. Translating gives CASGSGQGNQPQHF.

About this clone itself: Other DNA sequences in the sample encode the same CDR3. This chain joins TRBV30 and TRBJ1-5; D is possibly TRBD1 (6 bases). CDR3 length equals 14 residues. Trimming removed 0 bases at V and 3 bases at J, with 9 bases between. Germline values: CDR1 GTSNPN, CDR2 SVGIG (reference sequence). CDR3 loop: CAWSVPGDNQPQHF. In DNA form, the CDR3 reads TGTGCCTGGAGTGTCCCAGGGGACAATCAGCCCCAGCATTTT.

This clone was seen only once. The chain uses TRBV11-2 and TRBJ2-5; TRBD1 matches 8 bases. The CDR3 is 16 amino acids. V lost 5 bases, J lost 4 bases, and 12 bases stayed unmatched. Germline CDR1 reads SGHAT; CDR2 reads FQNNGV. CDR3: CASSLTQGAGGETQYF. CDR3 nucleotides: TGTGCCAGCAGCCTTACCCAGGGGGCAGGAGGAGAGACCCAGTACTTC.

The rearrangement links TRBV5-1 to TRBJ2-3; D is undetermined. Looked up from germline, CDR1 is SGHRS and CDR2 is YFSETQ. This CDR3 region has 14 residues. Trimming left V 0 bases short and J 4 bases short, with 9 bases between. The CDR3, as DNA: TGCGCCAGCAGCTTGGCCACTCAAGCAGATACGCAGTATTTT. This sequence encodes CASSLATQADTQYF.

V is TRBV27 and J is TRBJ2-7; possibly TRBD2 for D (5 bases). This CDR3 has 15 residues. Germline V gene lookup returns CDR1 MNHEY and CDR2 SMNVEV (reference sequence). Trimming took off 8 bases at V and 2 bases at J, with 19 bases between the two ends. The CDR3 sequence is CASGSVRDFAYEQYF. The DNA of the CDR3 is TGTGCCAGCGGTAGTGTCCGGGATTTTGCCTACGAGCAGTACTTC.

V is TRBV10-3 and J is TRBJ1-1; TRBD1 agrees at 7 bases. CDR1 and CDR2 from the germline V gene are ENHRY and SYGVKD. V trimming: 6 bases; J trimming: 4 bases; junction bases outside the gene matches: 11. The CDR3 extends over 15 amino acids. The CDR3 DNA reads as TGTGCCATCAGGGGGAACAGGGGTCGTGGCACTGAAGCTTTCTTT. Residues: CAIRGNRGRGTEAFF.

The genes are TRBV19 and TRBJ1-5, with unresolved D. Per the germline V gene, CDR1 is LNHDA and CDR2 is SQIVND (reference sequence). CDR3 size: 17 residues. Trimming took 0 bases from V and 11 from J, leaving 23 bases between them. As DNA, the CDR3 is TGTGCCAGTAGTATAGAAGGGCGAGGACTGATGATAAAATCCCAGCATTTT. This encodes CASSIEGRGLMIKSQHF.